This T cell receptor beta chain emerged from a study of blood T cell repertoires in COVID-19. The wider study: Samples representing acute and convalescent COVID-19 were sourced from the United States, Italy and Spain. T cells, B-cell-depleted T cells, or PBMCs supplied cDNA or gDNA.

Original analysis: By means of reference gene primer amplification, nucleated cell counts were estimated. Sequencing used immunoSEQ multiplex PCR; TCRdb keeps in-frame clones, though not all of them. The V and J calls and clone size come from that table; D and trimming were worked out from the DNA. Counted here are 60,000 to 75,000 clones, more than 60% occurring once; the ten biggest clones make up roughly a tenth. The trim removed 4 bases at V and 6 bases at J, leaving 7 bases unmatched. The CDR3 length is 15 residues. Germline V gene data show CDR1 as SEHNR and CDR2 as FQNEAQ (reference sequence).

The sample comprised peripheral blood. The sequence derives from a woman between 50 and 59 years old with acute or convalescent COVID-19. The V call is TRBV7-9, the J call TRBJ2-4; 9 bases are a match to TRBD2. The CDR3 spells CASSSPGLASNIQYF. The CDR3 nucleotides are TGTGCCAGCAGCTCTCCGGGACTAGCCTCAAACATTCAGTACTTC.